What follows are 3 T cell receptor beta chains derived from one specimen sequenced in a study of response to subunit inactivated influenza vaccine. MiXCR, run by TCRdb on the RT-PCR reads, gives a single entry per CDR3 protein. The profile shows around 750,000 distinct CDR3 sequences, less than 25% of them singletons. This specimen consisted of PBMCs from blood, obtained roughly 5 days after vaccination. Source of these receptors: a man over 45 who received an inactivated influenza vaccine.

The CDR3 sequence is CASRGQTDSYEQYF. CDR3 nucleotide sequence: TGTGCCAGCAGGGGACAGACCGACTCCTACGAGCAGTACTTC. The chain recombines TRBV27 with TRBJ2-7; TRBD1 matches 7 bases. Germline-derived CDR1 and CDR2 are MNHEY and SMNVEV (reference sequence). J was trimmed by 0 bases and V by 6 bases; bases with no gene match: 5. The CDR3 covers 14 residues.

The chain has TRBV20-1 and TRBJ2-3; D perhaps matches TRBD2 (6 bases). Deletions cut 5 bases from V and 6 bases from J, with 18 bases between. The germline gives CDR1 DFQATT, CDR2 SNEGSKA (reference sequence). The CDR3 contains 14 residues. This CDR3 reads CSASRDHGMDTQYF. CDR3 bases: TGCAGTGCTTCGCGGGACCACGGGATGGATACGCAGTATTTT.

This clonotype came up a few times. The chain recombines TRBV29-1 with TRBJ2-3; unclear D gene. Germline CDR1 and CDR2: SQVTM and ANQGSEA. The ends were cut back, 5 bases at V and 2 bases at J, with 5 bases in the middle. The CDR3 spans 11 residues. The CDR3 sequence: CSVPYTDTQYF. The CDR3 coding sequence is TGCAGCGTTCCTTACACAGATACGCAGTATTTT.